The rows below give T cell receptor beta chains drawn from one sample of a study of cytomegalovirus exposure and HLA in healthy donors. Clones were sequenced by immunoSEQ multiplex PCR, and TCRdb holds only the in-frame ones, with some missing. The sample holds 80,000 to 95,000 clones; around 67% are singletons and the top ten take around 2%. The sample taken for sequencing was PBMCs. The receptor set was obtained from a human donor in good health. Both conserved end residues are part of each CDR3. The D gene is left open where the match is weak. Size is omitted from some rows. Given values are once, few, many or a class for expanded clones.

J gene: TRBJ2-5
V gene: TRBV5-8
clone size: NA
D gene: NA
CDR3 DNA: TGTGCCAGCAGCTTTGGGCGGAGGTACCAAGAGACCCAGTACTTC
CDR3 protein: CASSFGRRYQETQYF

J gene: TRBJ2-5
V gene: TRBV5-4
clone size: NA
D gene: NA
CDR3 DNA: TGTGCCAGCAGCTTGGAGGTTAGCGGAGAGACCCAGTACTTC
CDR3 protein: CASSLEVSGETQYF

J gene: TRBJ1-5
V gene: TRBV27
clone size: NA
D gene: NA
CDR3 DNA: TGTGCCAGCAGCCCCCCCCGAGGTTCTGGGCCCCAGCATTTT
CDR3 protein: CASSPPRGSGPQHF

J gene: TRBJ1-2
V gene: TRBV5-4
clone size: few
D gene: NA
CDR3 DNA: TGTGCCAGCAGCTTGGGGTCAGTCGATGGCTACACCTTC
CDR3 protein: CASSLGSVDGYTF

J gene: TRBJ2-2
V gene: TRBV7-9
clone size: NA
D gene: TRBD1
CDR3 DNA: TGTGCCAGCAGACGGACAGGGGCGAACACCGGGGAGCTGTTTTTT
CDR3 protein: CASRRTGANTGELFF

J gene: TRBJ2-7
V gene: TRBV18
clone size: NA
D gene: NA
CDR3 DNA: TGTGCCAGCTCACTTCAGGGCTTCCACGAGCAGTACTTC
CDR3 protein: CASSLQGFHEQYF

J gene: TRBJ1-1
V gene: TRBV27
clone size: NA
D gene: NA
CDR3 DNA: TGTGCCAGCAGTTCCTCCTTAATGGGAGGTCGTCTGAACACTGAAGCTTTCTTT
CDR3 protein: CASSSSLMGGRLNTEAFF

J gene: TRBJ2-1
V gene: TRBV5-4
clone size: few
D gene: TRBD2
CDR3 DNA: TGTGCCAGCAGCCTTACTAGCGGGTCTTACAATGAGCAGTTCTTC
CDR3 protein: CASSLTSGSYNEQFF

J gene: TRBJ1-1
V gene: TRBV18
clone size: NA
D gene: NA
CDR3 DNA: TGTGCCAGCTCACCGGGCTGGATCATGAACACTGAAGCTTTCTTT
CDR3 protein: CASSPGWIMNTEAFF

J gene: TRBJ1-3
V gene: TRBV14
clone size: NA
D gene: TRBD1
CDR3 DNA: TGTGCCAGCAGCCACCGACAGGGGATCTCTGGAAACACCATATATTTT
CDR3 protein: CASSHRQGISGNTIYF

J gene: TRBJ1-4
V gene: TRBV6-1
clone size: NA
D gene: NA
CDR3 DNA: TGTGCCAGCAGTGTTTCCCCAGGAACTAATGAAAAACTGTTTTTT
CDR3 protein: CASSVSPGTNEKLFF

J gene: TRBJ1-1
V gene: TRBV6-4
clone size: once
D gene: NA
CDR3 DNA: TGTGCCAGTTTAGAACAGGGTACGACTGAAGCTTTCTTT
CDR3 protein: CASLEQGTTEAFF

J gene: TRBJ1-1
V gene: TRBV6-5
clone size: NA
D gene: NA
CDR3 DNA: TGTGCCAGCAGCCGGAGGGGGAACACTGAAGCTTTCTTT
CDR3 protein: CASSRRGNTEAFF

J gene: TRBJ2-5
V gene: TRBV5-1
clone size: NA
D gene: TRBD1
CDR3 DNA: TGCGCCAGCAGCTTACAGGGGGTTGGGCAAGAGACCCAGTACTTC
CDR3 protein: CASSLQGVGQETQYF

J gene: TRBJ1-6
V gene: TRBV2
clone size: once
D gene: TRBD1
CDR3 DNA: TGTGCCAGCAGTACCCAGGGGGCGGATTCACCCCTCCACTTT
CDR3 protein: CASSTQGADSPLHF

J gene: TRBJ2-6
V gene: TRBV4-1
clone size: once
D gene: NA
CDR3 DNA: TGCGCCAGCAGCTATTTTGGAGGAGCTGGGGCCAACGTCCTGACTTTC
CDR3 protein: CASSYFGGAGANVLTF

J gene: TRBJ2-1
V gene: TRBV7-2
clone size: NA
D gene: TRBD2
CDR3 DNA: TGTGCCAGCAGCCGGGGAGCGGGGGTCCCCAATGAGCAGTTCTTC
CDR3 protein: CASSRGAGVPNEQFF

J gene: TRBJ2-2
V gene: TRBV6-6
clone size: once
D gene: TRBD2
CDR3 DNA: TGTGCCAGCAGTTTAACGGGGGGGCGCCCCGGGGAGCTGTTTTTT
CDR3 protein: CASSLTGGRPGELFF

J gene: TRBJ2-1
V gene: TRBV6-8
clone size: NA
D gene: TRBD1
CDR3 DNA: TGTGCCAGCACCTTGGACAGGGGGCATAGCTACAATGAGCAGTTCTTC
CDR3 protein: CASTLDRGHSYNEQFF

J gene: TRBJ1-5
V gene: TRBV15
clone size: once
D gene: NA
CDR3 DNA: TGTGCCACCAAAGACAGCCTGATAAATCAGCCCCAGCATTTT
CDR3 protein: CATKDSLINQPQHF

J gene: TRBJ1-3
V gene: TRBV4-3
clone size: few
D gene: NA
CDR3 DNA: TGCGCCAGCAGCCAAGATCTGACGGGAACTGGAAACACCATATATTTT
CDR3 protein: CASSQDLTGTGNTIYF

J gene: TRBJ2-7
V gene: TRBV5-1
clone size: few
D gene: NA
CDR3 DNA: TGCGCCAGCAAAGTCAGGGTTAGCTCCTACGAGCAGTACTTC
CDR3 protein: CASKVRVSSYEQYF

J gene: TRBJ2-7
V gene: TRBV29-1
clone size: NA
D gene: TRBD1
CDR3 DNA: TGCAGCGTTGAGTTAGACTCCGGGACAGGGGCCAACGAGCAGTACTTC
CDR3 protein: CSVELDSGTGANEQYF

J gene: TRBJ1-6
V gene: TRBV30
clone size: NA
D gene: NA
CDR3 DNA: TGTGCCTGGAGTGTAACAGATAATTCACCCCTCCACTTT
CDR3 protein: CAWSVTDNSPLHF

J gene: TRBJ1-2
V gene: TRBV9
clone size: NA
D gene: TRBD1
CDR3 DNA: TGTGCCAGCAGCCCTAGACAGGGGGCGACCCATGGCTACACCTTC
CDR3 protein: CASSPRQGATHGYTF

J gene: TRBJ1-1
V gene: TRBV4-1
clone size: NA
D gene: NA
CDR3 DNA: TGCGCCAGCAGCCGGAGGGGGGTACAGGGAGGGGGCACTGAAGCTTTCTTT
CDR3 protein: CASSRRGVQGGGTEAFF

J gene: TRBJ2-6
V gene: TRBV25-1
clone size: few
D gene: TRBD1
CDR3 DNA: TGTGCCAGCAGTCGACAGGGCCCTGGGGCCAACGTCCTGACTTTC
CDR3 protein: CASSRQGPGANVLTF

J gene: TRBJ1-6
V gene: TRBV9
clone size: NA
D gene: NA
CDR3 DNA: TGTGCCAGCAGCGCAGGGGCGGGCCTCTATAATTCACCCCTCCACTTT
CDR3 protein: CASSAGAGLYNSPLHF

J gene: TRBJ2-5
V gene: TRBV27
clone size: NA
D gene: TRBD1
CDR3 DNA: TGTGCCAGCAGTTTATCCCAGGGGGATCAAGAGACCCAGTACTTC
CDR3 protein: CASSLSQGDQETQYF

J gene: TRBJ2-7
V gene: TRBV7-2
clone size: NA
D gene: TRBD1
CDR3 DNA: TGTGCCAGCAGCTCCAGGGACAGAGCCTACGAGCAGTACTTC
CDR3 protein: CASSSRDRAYEQYF

J gene: TRBJ1-2
V gene: TRBV6-1
clone size: NA
D gene: TRBD1
CDR3 DNA: TGTGCCAGCAGTGACTACACCGGGACAGGGGGATCTGGCTACACCTTC
CDR3 protein: CASSDYTGTGGSGYTF

J gene: TRBJ2-7
V gene: TRBV18
clone size: NA
D gene: TRBD2
CDR3 DNA: TGTGCCAGCTCACCCCCACTAGCGGCGAGAAGCTACGAGCAGTACTTC
CDR3 protein: CASSPPLAARSYEQYF

J gene: TRBJ1-1
V gene: TRBV6-1
clone size: few
D gene: TRBD1
CDR3 DNA: TGTGCCAGCAGTGGTCCGGGACAGGGGGCCACTGAAGCTTTCTTT
CDR3 protein: CASSGPGQGATEAFF

J gene: TRBJ1-4
V gene: TRBV7-2
clone size: NA
D gene: NA
CDR3 DNA: TGTGCCAGCAGCTCCTTAACAACTAATGAAAAACTGTTTTTT
CDR3 protein: CASSSLTTNEKLFF

J gene: TRBJ2-5
V gene: TRBV19
clone size: once
D gene: TRBD1
CDR3 DNA: TGTGCCAGTAGTATAGTGGGTTCGGCAGGGGGCCAACAAGAGACCCAGTACTTC
CDR3 protein: CASSIVGSAGGQQETQYF

J gene: TRBJ1-1
V gene: TRBV2
clone size: NA
D gene: NA
CDR3 DNA: TGTGCCAGCAGTGGGCTAGGGGGTGTAGCTTTCTTT
CDR3 protein: CASSGLGGVAFF

J gene: TRBJ2-3
V gene: TRBV5-6
clone size: NA
D gene: TRBD2
CDR3 DNA: TGTGCCAGCACCCAGCGGGGGACCACAGATACGCAGTATTTT
CDR3 protein: CASTQRGTTDTQYF

J gene: TRBJ1-2
V gene: TRBV27
clone size: NA
D gene: TRBD1
CDR3 DNA: TGTGCCAGCAGTTCCCCGGACAGGGAGGGAGATGGCTACACCTTC
CDR3 protein: CASSSPDREGDGYTF

J gene: TRBJ2-7
V gene: TRBV6-5
clone size: once
D gene: TRBD1
CDR3 DNA: TGTGCCAGCACCCTTGCCCAGGGGGCCTACGAGCAGTACTTC
CDR3 protein: CASTLAQGAYEQYF

J gene: TRBJ1-6
V gene: TRBV6-5
clone size: NA
D gene: NA
CDR3 DNA: TGTGCCAGCAGTTACCGCTATAATTCACCCCTCCACTTT
CDR3 protein: CASSYRYNSPLHF

J gene: TRBJ1-3
V gene: TRBV2
clone size: NA
D gene: NA
CDR3 DNA: TGTGCCAGCACCCAGGACTCTGGAAACACCATATATTTT
CDR3 protein: CASTQDSGNTIYF

J gene: TRBJ1-3
V gene: TRBV29-1
clone size: NA
D gene: NA
CDR3 DNA: TGCAGCGTTGATGACCAGGGGAAAGGAAACACCATATATTTT
CDR3 protein: CSVDDQGKGNTIYF

J gene: TRBJ2-5
V gene: TRBV5-4
clone size: few
D gene: TRBD2
CDR3 DNA: TGTGCCAGCAGCTTTCCTAGCGGATCAGGGTGGGAGACCCAGTACTTC
CDR3 protein: CASSFPSGSGWETQYF

J gene: TRBJ1-4
V gene: TRBV2
clone size: NA
D gene: TRBD1
CDR3 DNA: TGTGCCAGCAGGGAGACAGGGGAATCTGAAAAACTGTTTTTT
CDR3 protein: CASRETGESEKLFF

J gene: TRBJ2-7
V gene: TRBV11-2
clone size: NA
D gene: TRBD2
CDR3 DNA: TGTGCCAGCAGCGATCTAGCGGGGGGGCCCTACGAGCAGTACTTC
CDR3 protein: CASSDLAGGPYEQYF

J gene: TRBJ2-1
V gene: TRBV7-2
clone size: NA
D gene: TRBD2
CDR3 DNA: TGTGCCAGCAGCTTAGTGGGCCTAGCGGGGGCCTACAATGAGCAGTTCTTC
CDR3 protein: CASSLVGLAGAYNEQFF

J gene: TRBJ2-5
V gene: TRBV5-4
clone size: NA
D gene: TRBD1
CDR3 DNA: TGTGCCAGCAGCCCGGACAGGGGGCAGGAGACCCAGTACTTC
CDR3 protein: CASSPDRGQETQYF

J gene: TRBJ2-1
V gene: TRBV9
clone size: NA
D gene: NA
CDR3 DNA: TGTGCCAGCAGCGTAGACCTAGGCTTATACAATGAGCAGTTCTTC
CDR3 protein: CASSVDLGLYNEQFF

J gene: TRBJ1-3
V gene: TRBV28
clone size: NA
D gene: TRBD1
CDR3 DNA: TGTGCCAGCAGTCCAGACGCACCAGGGGGCTCTGGAAACACCATATATTTT
CDR3 protein: CASSPDAPGGSGNTIYF

J gene: TRBJ1-2
V gene: TRBV6-5
clone size: NA
D gene: NA
CDR3 DNA: TGTGCCAGCAGTTACGGCGGGGAATACACCTTC
CDR3 protein: CASSYGGEYTF

J gene: TRBJ2-6
V gene: TRBV7-3
clone size: NA
D gene: NA
CDR3 DNA: TGTGCCAGCAGCTCGGACAGTTCCTCTGGGGCCAACGTCCTGACTTTC
CDR3 protein: CASSSDSSSGANVLTF

J gene: TRBJ2-7
V gene: TRBV29-1
clone size: NA
D gene: TRBD1
CDR3 DNA: TGCAGCGTTGCTTTCACAGGGGTCTCCTACGAGCAGTACTTC
CDR3 protein: CSVAFTGVSYEQYF

J gene: TRBJ1-2
V gene: TRBV29-1
clone size: NA
D gene: TRBD1
CDR3 DNA: TGCAGCGTGGGTGACCCCGACAGGGGCCATGGCTACACCTTC
CDR3 protein: CSVGDPDRGHGYTF

J gene: TRBJ2-1
V gene: TRBV6-6
clone size: NA
D gene: TRBD1
CDR3 DNA: TGTGCCAGCAGTTACGGGTCAGGGGGCGGGGATGAGCAGTTCTTC
CDR3 protein: CASSYGSGGGDEQFF

J gene: TRBJ1-2
V gene: TRBV7-2
clone size: few
D gene: NA
CDR3 DNA: TGTGCCAGCAGCTGGGGCGGCGGTGGCTACACCTTC
CDR3 protein: CASSWGGGGYTF